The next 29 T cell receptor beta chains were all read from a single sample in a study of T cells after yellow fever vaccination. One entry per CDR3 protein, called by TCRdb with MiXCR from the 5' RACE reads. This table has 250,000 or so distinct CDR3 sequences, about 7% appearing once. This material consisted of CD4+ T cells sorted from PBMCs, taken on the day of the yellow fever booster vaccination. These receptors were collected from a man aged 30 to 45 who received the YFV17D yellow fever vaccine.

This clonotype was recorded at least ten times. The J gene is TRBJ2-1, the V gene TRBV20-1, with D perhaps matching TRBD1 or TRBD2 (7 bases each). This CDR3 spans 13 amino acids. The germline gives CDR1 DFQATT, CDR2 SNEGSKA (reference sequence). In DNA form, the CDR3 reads TGCAGCTGCGGGGAGGGGGCGCGAAATGAGCAGTTCTTC. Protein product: CSCGEGARNEQFF.

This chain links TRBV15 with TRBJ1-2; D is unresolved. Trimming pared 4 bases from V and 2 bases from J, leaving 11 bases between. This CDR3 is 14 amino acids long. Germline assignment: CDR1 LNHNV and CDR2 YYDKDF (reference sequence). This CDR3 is CATSNYNRNYGYTF. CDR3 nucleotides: TGTGCCACCAGCAACTACAACCGAAACTATGGCTACACCTTC. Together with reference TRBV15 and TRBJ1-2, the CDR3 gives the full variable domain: DAMVIQNPRYQVTQFGKPVTLSCSQTLNHNVMYWYQQKSSQAPKLLFHYYDKDFNNEADTPDNFQSRRPNTSFCFLDIRSPGLGDTAMYLCATSNYNRNYGYTFGSGTRLTVV.

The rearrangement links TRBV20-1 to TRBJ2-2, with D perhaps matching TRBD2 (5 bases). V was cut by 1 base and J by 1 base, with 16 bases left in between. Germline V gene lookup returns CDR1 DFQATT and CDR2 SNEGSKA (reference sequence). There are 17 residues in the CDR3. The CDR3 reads CSARAGLGRKNTGELFF. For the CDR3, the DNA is TGCAGTGCTAGAGCGGGGTTGGGAAGAAAGAACACCGGGGAGCTGTTTTTT.

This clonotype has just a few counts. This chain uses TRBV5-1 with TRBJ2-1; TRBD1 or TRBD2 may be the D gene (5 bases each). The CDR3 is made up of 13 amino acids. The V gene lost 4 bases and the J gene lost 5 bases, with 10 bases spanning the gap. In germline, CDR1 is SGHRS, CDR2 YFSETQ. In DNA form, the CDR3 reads TGCGCCAGCAGCACGGGACCGGACAATGAGCAGTTCTTC. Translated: CASSTGPDNEQFF.

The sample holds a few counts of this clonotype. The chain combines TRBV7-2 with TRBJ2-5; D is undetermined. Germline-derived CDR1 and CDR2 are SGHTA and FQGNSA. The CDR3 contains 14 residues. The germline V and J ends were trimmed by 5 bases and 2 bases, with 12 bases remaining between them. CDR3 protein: CASSPLPAQETQYF. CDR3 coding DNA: TGTGCCAGCAGCCCACTACCAGCGCAAGAGACCCAGTACTTC.

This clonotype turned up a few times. CDR3: CSVVGEGNYGYTF. CDR3 bases: TGCAGCGTTGTCGGGGAGGGGAACTATGGCTACACCTTC. The J gene is TRBJ1-2, the V gene TRBV29-1, with a weak D call TRBD1 (5 bases). With 4 bases removed from V and 2 bases from J, the gap between germline ends came to 11 bases. Germline loops: CDR1 SQVTM, CDR2 ANQGSEA. There are 13 residues in the CDR3.

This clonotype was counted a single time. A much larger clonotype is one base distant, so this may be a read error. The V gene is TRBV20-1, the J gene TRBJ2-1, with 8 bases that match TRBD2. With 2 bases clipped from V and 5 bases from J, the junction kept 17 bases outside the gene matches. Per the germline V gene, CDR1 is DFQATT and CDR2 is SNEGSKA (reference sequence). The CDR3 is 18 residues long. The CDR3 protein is CSARLTGLARRENNEQFF. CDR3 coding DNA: TGCAGTGCTAGACTTACTGGACTAGCACGCAGAGAAAACAATGAGCAGTTCTTC.

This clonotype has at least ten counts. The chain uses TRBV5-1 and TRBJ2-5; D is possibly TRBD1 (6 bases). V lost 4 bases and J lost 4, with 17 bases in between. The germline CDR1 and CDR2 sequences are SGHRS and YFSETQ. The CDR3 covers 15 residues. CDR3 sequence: CASSPWGPVSETQYF. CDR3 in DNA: TGCGCCAGCAGCCCTTGGGGGCCAGTCTCAGAGACCCAGTACTTC.

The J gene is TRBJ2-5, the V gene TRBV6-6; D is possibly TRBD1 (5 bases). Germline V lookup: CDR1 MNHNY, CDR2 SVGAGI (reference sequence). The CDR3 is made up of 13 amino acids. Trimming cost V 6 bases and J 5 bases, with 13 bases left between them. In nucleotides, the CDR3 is TGTGCCAGCAGCAAGGGGTTTGGGGAGACCCAGTACTTC. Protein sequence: CASSKGFGETQYF.

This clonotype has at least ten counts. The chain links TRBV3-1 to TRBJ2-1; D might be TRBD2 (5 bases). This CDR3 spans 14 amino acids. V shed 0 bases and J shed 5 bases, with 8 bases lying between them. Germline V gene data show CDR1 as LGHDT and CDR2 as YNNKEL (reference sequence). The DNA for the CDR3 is TGTGCCAGCAGCCAAGAGCTGACTAACAATGAGCAGTTCTTC. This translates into CASSQELTNNEQFF.

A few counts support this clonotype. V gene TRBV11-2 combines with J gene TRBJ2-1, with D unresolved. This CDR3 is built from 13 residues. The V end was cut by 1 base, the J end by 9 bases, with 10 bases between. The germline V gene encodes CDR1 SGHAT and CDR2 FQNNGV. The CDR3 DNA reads TGTGCCAGCAGCTTAGGGATTGTGGGTGAGCAGTTCTTC. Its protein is CASSLGIVGEQFF.

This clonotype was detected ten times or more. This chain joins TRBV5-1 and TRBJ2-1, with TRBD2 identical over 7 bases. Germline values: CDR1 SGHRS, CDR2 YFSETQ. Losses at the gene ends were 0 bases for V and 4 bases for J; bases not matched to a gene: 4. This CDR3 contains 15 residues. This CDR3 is CASSLAPGGYNEQFF. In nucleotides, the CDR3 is TGCGCCAGCAGCTTGGCCCCCGGGGGGTACAATGAGCAGTTCTTC.

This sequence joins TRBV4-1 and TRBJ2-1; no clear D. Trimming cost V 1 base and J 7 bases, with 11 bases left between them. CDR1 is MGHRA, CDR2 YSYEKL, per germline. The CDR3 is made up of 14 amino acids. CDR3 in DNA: TGCGCCAGCAGCCAAGTCGCGTTACTAAATGAGCAGTTCTTC. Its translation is CASSQVALLNEQFF.

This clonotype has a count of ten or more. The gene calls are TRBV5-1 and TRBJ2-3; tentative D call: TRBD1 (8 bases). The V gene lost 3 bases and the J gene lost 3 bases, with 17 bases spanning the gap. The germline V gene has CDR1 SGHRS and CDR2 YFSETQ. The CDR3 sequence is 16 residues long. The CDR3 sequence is CASSSLTGGGTDTQYF. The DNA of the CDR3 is TGCGCCAGCAGCTCTCTCACAGGGGGAGGGACAGATACGCAGTATTTT.

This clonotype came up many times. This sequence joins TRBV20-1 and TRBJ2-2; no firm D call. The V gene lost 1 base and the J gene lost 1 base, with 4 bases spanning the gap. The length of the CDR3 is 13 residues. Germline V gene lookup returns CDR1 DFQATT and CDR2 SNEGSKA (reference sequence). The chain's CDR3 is CSARAQNTGELFF. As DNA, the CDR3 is TGCAGTGCTAGAGCACAGAACACCGGGGAGCTGTTTTTT.

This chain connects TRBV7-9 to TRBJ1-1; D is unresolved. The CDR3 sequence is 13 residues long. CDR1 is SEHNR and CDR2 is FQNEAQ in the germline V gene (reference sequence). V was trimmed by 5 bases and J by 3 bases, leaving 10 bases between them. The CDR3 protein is CASSLNTDTEAFF. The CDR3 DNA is TGTGCCAGCAGCCTCAATACGGACACTGAAGCTTTCTTT.

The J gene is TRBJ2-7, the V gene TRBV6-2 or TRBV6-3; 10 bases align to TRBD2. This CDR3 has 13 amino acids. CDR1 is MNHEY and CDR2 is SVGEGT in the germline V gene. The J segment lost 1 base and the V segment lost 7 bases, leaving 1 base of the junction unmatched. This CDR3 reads CASTAGGSYEQYF. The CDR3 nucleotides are TGTGCCAGCACAGCGGGAGGGTCCTACGAGCAGTACTTC.

The CDR3 protein is CASSPRDRAYEQYF. In DNA, the CDR3 is TGTGCCAGCTCACCTAGGGACAGGGCCTACGAGCAGTACTTC. The chain uses TRBV18 and TRBJ2-7; 9 nucleotides line up with TRBD1. In germline, CDR1 is KGHSH, CDR2 LQKENI. The CDR3 spans 14 residues. V lost 3 bases to trimming and J lost 2 bases; unmatched junction nucleotides: 2.

CDR3 coding DNA: TGCAGTGCTACGAAAGGGACCCAGCATTTT. Its protein is CSATKGTQHF. The chain employs TRBV20-1 and TRBJ1-5; D gene uncertain. Per the germline V gene, CDR1 is DFQATT and CDR2 is SNEGSKA (reference sequence). V was cut by 4 bases and J by 11 bases, with 9 bases left in between. The CDR3 covers 10 residues.

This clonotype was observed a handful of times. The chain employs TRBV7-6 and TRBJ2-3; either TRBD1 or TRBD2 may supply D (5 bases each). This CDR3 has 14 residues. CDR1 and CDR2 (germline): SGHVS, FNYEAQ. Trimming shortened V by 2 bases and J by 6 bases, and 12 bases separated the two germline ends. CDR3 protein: CASSLQGRWDTQYF. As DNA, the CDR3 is TGTGCCAGCAGCTTACAGGGACGATGGGATACGCAGTATTTT.

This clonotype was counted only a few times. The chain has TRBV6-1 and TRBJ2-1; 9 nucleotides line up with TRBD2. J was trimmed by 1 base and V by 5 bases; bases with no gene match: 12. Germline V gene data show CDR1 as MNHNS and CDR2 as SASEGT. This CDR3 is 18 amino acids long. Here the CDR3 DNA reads TGTGCCAGCAGTACGGGAGGCGGGAGGGCCTCGTCCTACAATGAGCAGTTCTTC. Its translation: CASSTGGGRASSYNEQFF.

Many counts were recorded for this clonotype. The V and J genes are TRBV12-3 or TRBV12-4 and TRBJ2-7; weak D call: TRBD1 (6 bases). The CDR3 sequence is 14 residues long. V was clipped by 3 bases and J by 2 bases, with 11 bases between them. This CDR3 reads CASSFGQPPYEQYF. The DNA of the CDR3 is TGTGCCAGCAGTTTCGGACAGCCTCCCTACGAGCAGTACTTC.

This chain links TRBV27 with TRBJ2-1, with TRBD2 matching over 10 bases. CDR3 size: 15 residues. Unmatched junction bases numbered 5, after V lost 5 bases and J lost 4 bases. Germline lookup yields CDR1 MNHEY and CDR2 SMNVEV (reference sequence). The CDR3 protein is CASSKSGRVYNEQFF. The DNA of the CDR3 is TGTGCCAGCAGTAAAAGCGGGAGGGTTTACAATGAGCAGTTCTTC.

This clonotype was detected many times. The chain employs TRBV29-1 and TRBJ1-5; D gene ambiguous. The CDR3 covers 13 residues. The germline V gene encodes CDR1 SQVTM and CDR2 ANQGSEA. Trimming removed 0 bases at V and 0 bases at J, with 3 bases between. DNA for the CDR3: TGCAGCGTTGAAGAGAATAGCAATCAGCCCCAGCATTTT. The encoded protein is CSVEENSNQPQHF.

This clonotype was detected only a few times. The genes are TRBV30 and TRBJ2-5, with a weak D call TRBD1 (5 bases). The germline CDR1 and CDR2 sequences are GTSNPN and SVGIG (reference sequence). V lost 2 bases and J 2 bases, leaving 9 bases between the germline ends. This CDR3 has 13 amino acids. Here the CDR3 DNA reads TGTGCCTGGAGTAGGGGCAAGCAAGAGACCCAGTACTTC. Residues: CAWSRGKQETQYF. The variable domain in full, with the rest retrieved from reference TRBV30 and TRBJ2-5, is SQTIHQWPATLVQPVGSPLSLECTVEGTSNPNLYWYRQAAGRGLQLLFYSVGIGQISSEVPQNLSASRPQDRQFILSSKKLLLSDSGFYLCAWSRGKQETQYFGPGTRLLVL.

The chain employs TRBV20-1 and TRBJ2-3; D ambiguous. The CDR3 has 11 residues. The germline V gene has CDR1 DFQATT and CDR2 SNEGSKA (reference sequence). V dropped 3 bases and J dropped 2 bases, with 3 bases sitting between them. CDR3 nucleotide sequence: TGCAGTGCTAGCAACACAGATACGCAGTATTTT. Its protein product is CSASNTDTQYF.

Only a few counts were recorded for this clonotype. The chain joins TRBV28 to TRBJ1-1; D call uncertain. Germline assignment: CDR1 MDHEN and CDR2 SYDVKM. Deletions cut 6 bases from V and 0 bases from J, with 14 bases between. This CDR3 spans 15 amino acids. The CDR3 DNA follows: TGTGCCAGCAGACTTACTGGGCGAATGAACACTGAAGCTTTCTTT. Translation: CASRLTGRMNTEAFF.

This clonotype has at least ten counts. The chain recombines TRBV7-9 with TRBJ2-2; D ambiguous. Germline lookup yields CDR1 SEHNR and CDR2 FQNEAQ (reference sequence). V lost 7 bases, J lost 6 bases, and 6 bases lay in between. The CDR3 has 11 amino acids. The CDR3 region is CASTSAGELFF. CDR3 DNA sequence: TGTGCCAGCACCAGTGCCGGGGAGCTGTTTTTT.

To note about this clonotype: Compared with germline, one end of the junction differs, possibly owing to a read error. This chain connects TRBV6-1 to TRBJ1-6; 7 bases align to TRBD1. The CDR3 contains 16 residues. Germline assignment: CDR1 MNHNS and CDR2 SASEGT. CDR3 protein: CASSKPTGSYKSPLHF. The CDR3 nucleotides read TGTGCCAGCAGCAAGCCGACAGGGTCCTATAAGTCACCCCTCCACTTT.